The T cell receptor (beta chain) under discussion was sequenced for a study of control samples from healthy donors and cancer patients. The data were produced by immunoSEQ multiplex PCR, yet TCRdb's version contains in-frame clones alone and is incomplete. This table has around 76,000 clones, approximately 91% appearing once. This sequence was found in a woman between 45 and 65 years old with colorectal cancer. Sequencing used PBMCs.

This CDR3 reads CASHRQPSTDTQYF. CDR3 in DNA: TGTGCCAGCCATCGACAGCCTAGCACAGATACGCAGTATTTT. The chain employs TRBV7-2 and TRBJ2-3, with a possible D match to TRBD1 (5 bases). The V gene's germline CDR1 is SGHTA and CDR2 FQGNSA. Trimming cost V 8 bases and J 0 bases, with 12 bases left between them. This CDR3 is built from 14 residues.